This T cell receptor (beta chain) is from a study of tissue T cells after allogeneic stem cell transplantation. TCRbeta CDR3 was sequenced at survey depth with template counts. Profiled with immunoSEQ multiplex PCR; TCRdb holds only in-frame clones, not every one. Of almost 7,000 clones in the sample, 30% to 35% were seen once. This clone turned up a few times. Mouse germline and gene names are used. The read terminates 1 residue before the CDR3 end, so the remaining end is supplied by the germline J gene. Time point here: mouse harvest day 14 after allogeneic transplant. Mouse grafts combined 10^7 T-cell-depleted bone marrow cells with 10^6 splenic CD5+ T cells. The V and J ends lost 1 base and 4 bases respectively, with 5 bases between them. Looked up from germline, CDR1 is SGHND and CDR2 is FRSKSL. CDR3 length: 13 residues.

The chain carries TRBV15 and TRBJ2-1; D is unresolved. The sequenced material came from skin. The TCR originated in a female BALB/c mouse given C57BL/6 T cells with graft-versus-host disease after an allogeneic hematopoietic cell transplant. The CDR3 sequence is CASSLERYAEQFF. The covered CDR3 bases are TGTGCCAGCAGTTTAGAAAGGTATGCTGAGCAGTTC.